This TCR beta chain was obtained from a study of blood T cell repertoires in COVID-19. Study as a whole: Sources were T cells, B-cell-depleted T cells, or PBMCs; the material itself was cDNA or gDNA.

With regard to this clone: One end of the junction does not line up with germline, which may come from a read error.

Original handling: Amplification of reference gene primers was used by the study to estimate nucleated cell counts. Produced via immunoSEQ multiplex PCR; TCRdb's table is partial and in-frame only. V and J calls plus clone size are reproduced from that table; the DNA served to infer D and trimming. Among fewer than 70,000 clones listed, approximately 90% were seen once. CDR1 and CDR2 from the germline V gene are SGHDT and YYEEEE. The CDR3 covers 15 residues. The clonotype comes from a woman older than 75 with active COVID-19. This sequence joins TRBV5-6 and TRBJ2-7, with a possible D match to TRBD2 (6 bases). Sequenced input: peripheral blood. The CDR3 coding sequence is TGTGCCAGCAGTTTGGGCAGCGGGCCCTCCTACGAGCAGTACTTC. Protein product: CASSLGSGPSYEQYF.